The 25 T cell receptor beta chains below come from one sample, sequenced in a study of T cell responses to AZD1222 COVID-19 vaccine. The repertoire was sequenced with immunoSEQ multiplex PCR; TCRdb's copy has only in-frame clones and lacks some. The sample shows about 94,000 clones, approximately 90% of them seen only once. The sample was peripheral blood, taken on day 0 of AZD1222 vaccination. These receptor sequences come from an adult in good health.

The chain recombines TRBV18 with TRBJ1-1; D is ambiguous. V was pared by 0 bases and J by 4 bases, with 6 bases between. This CDR3 is 13 amino acids long. Per germline, CDR1 KGHSH and CDR2 LQKENI. In nucleotides, the CDR3 is TGTGCCAGCTCACCACCGTCGGTCACTGAAGCTTTCTTT. This encodes CASSPPSVTEAFF. The whole variable domain, filled in from reference TRBV18 and TRBJ1-1, reads NAGVMQNPRHLVRRRGQEARLRCSPMKGHSHVYWYRQLPEEGLKFMVYLQKENIIDESGMPKERFSAEFPKEGPSILRIQQVVRGDSAAYFCASSPPSVTEAFFGQGTRLTVV.

The count of this clone is one. This chain connects TRBV25-1 to TRBJ1-2; 9 bases are shared with TRBD1. J gave up 3 bases and V 10 bases, and 3 bases lay outside the gene matches. CDR1 is MGHDK and CDR2 is SYGVNS in the germline V gene. CDR3 size: 12 residues. The CDR3 DNA follows: TGTGCCACGGGACAGGGTCACTATGGCTACACCTTC. Its translation is CATGQGHYGYTF.

This chain links TRBV7-9 with TRBJ2-5, with 13 positions matching TRBD2. Germline V gene lookup returns CDR1 SEHNR and CDR2 FQNEAQ (reference sequence). The CDR3 loop spans 16 amino acids. With V trimmed by 5 bases and J by 4 bases, 7 bases remained unmatched. CDR3 DNA sequence: TGTGCCAGCAGCCCAGCGGGACTAGCGGGGTCAGAGACCCAGTACTTC. Translated, it gives CASSPAGLAGSETQYF.

The chain has TRBV10-1 and TRBJ2-7; 7 bases agree with TRBD1. V was clipped by 3 bases and J by 7 bases; unmatched bases: 6. The CDR3 runs to 13 residues. CDR1 and CDR2 (germline): WNHNN, SYGVQD (reference sequence). The CDR3 protein is CASSEQGSKEQYF. In DNA form, the CDR3 reads TGCGCCAGCAGTGAACAGGGGTCAAAGGAGCAGTACTTC.

This sequence joins TRBV6-5 and TRBJ1-1; the D is unclear. V lost 8 bases and J lost 6, with 10 bases in between. There are 11 residues in the CDR3. Germline CDR1 MNHEY, CDR2 SVGAGI. Here the CDR3 reads CASPNGAEAFF. The CDR3 bases are TGTGCCAGCCCCAATGGGGCTGAAGCTTTCTTT.

This clone was detected only a few times. The CDR3 nucleotides read TGTGCCAGCAGTGAAGCCGGGACCTTTGGCGTTGAAGCTTTCTTT. Protein: CASSEAGTFGVEAFF. V gene TRBV6-1 combines with J gene TRBJ1-1, with D perhaps matching TRBD1 (5 bases). The CDR3 is 15 residues long. Germline CDR1 reads MNHNS; CDR2 reads SASEGT. V was pared by 0 bases and J by 7 bases, with 15 bases between.

The V and J genes are TRBV9 and TRBJ1-1; D is perhaps TRBD1 (6 bases). This CDR3 is built from 14 residues. The V end lost 5 bases, the J end lost 0 bases, and 11 bases lay between the germline ends. Germline CDR1 and CDR2: SGDLS and YYNGEE. CDR3 DNA sequence: TGTGCCAGCAGGAGAGGGGGAATGAACACTGAAGCTTTCTTT. Translated: CASRRGGMNTEAFF.

The CDR3 DNA follows: TGTGCCAGCTCACCGGGGGACTCCTACGAGCAGTACTTC. Translating it yields CASSPGDSYEQYF. V usage is TRBV18 and J usage is TRBJ2-7; D may match TRBD1 or TRBD2 (5 bases each). The ends were cut back, 3 bases at V and 0 bases at J, with 6 bases in the middle. The CDR3 loop spans 13 amino acids. The germline V gene encodes CDR1 KGHSH and CDR2 LQKENI.

The chain links TRBV13 to TRBJ2-3, with 12 bases fitting TRBD2. Germline V gene lookup returns CDR1 PRHDT and CDR2 FYEKMQ (reference sequence). Losses at the gene ends were 5 bases for V and 5 bases for J; bases not matched to a gene: 14. This CDR3 region has 18 residues. As DNA, the CDR3 is TGTGCCAGCAGCACATTGACTAGCGGGGGCTCACGGGGAGATACGCAGTATTTT. Translating it yields CASSTLTSGGSRGDTQYF.

The chain employs TRBV6-2 or TRBV6-3 and TRBJ2-1, with a tentative D call TRBD1 (5 bases). Germline V gene sequence: CDR1 MNHEY, CDR2 SVGEGT. The CDR3 is 13 amino acids. Trimming removed 6 bases at V and 4 bases at J, with 10 bases between. The CDR3 loop reads CASSLTVYNEQFF. For the CDR3, the DNA is TGTGCCAGCAGCCTGACAGTATACAATGAGCAGTTCTTC.

The J gene is TRBJ2-2, the V gene TRBV5-6, with D hard to call. The CDR3 spans 13 residues. V was cut by 1 base and J by 7 bases, with 8 bases left in between. The germline V gene has CDR1 SGHDT and CDR2 YYEEEE. The CDR3 loop is CASSLISVGELFF. Written as DNA, the CDR3 is TGTGCCAGCAGCTTGATCTCTGTCGGGGAGCTGTTTTTT.

The chain's CDR3 is CASSQDLRGALNEQYF. CDR3 nucleotides: TGTGCCAGCAGCCAAGATTTACGGGGGGCCCTCAACGAGCAGTACTTC. This rearrangement joins TRBV3-1 (or the pseudogene TRBV3-2) to TRBJ2-7; D is perhaps TRBD2 (7 bases). Germline CDR1 LGHDT, CDR2 YNNKEL (reference sequence). The CDR3 extends over 16 amino acids. Trimming pared 0 bases from V and 5 bases from J, leaving 17 bases between.

V and J are TRBV19 and TRBJ1-1; D perhaps matches TRBD1 (6 bases). This CDR3 spans 14 amino acids. The V gene's germline CDR1 is LNHDA and CDR2 SQIVND (reference sequence). Trimming took 7 bases from V and 4 from J, leaving 16 bases between them. Here the CDR3 DNA reads TGTGCCAGTACCATCCCAGGGGTTGGCACTGAAGCTTTCTTT. Translated: CASTIPGVGTEAFF. Full variable domain (remainder filled in from reference TRBV19 and TRBJ1-1): DGGITQSPKYLFRKEGQNVTLSCEQNLNHDAMYWYRQDPGQGLRLIYYSQIVNDFQKGDIAEGYSVSREKKESFPLTVTSAQKNPTAFYLCASTIPGVGTEAFFGQGTRLTVV.

V and J are TRBV20-1 and TRBJ1-1; D is ambiguous. The CDR3 runs 12 residues. The V gene lost 3 bases and the J gene lost 1 base, with 6 bases spanning the gap. Germline CDR1 and CDR2: DFQATT and SNEGSKA (reference sequence). This chain's CDR3 is CSASLGNTEAFF. The CDR3 nucleotides are TGCAGTGCTAGTTTGGGGAACACTGAAGCTTTCTTT.

This clone was found once. CDR3 in DNA: TGTGCCAGCAGTTTAACAGGGTTCTATGGCTACACCTTC. Its protein is CASSLTGFYGYTF. V is TRBV6-2 or TRBV6-3 and J is TRBJ1-2, with TRBD1 as a possible D gene (6 bases). CDR3 length: 13 residues. Germline CDR1 reads MNHEY; CDR2 reads SVGEGT. With 4 bases removed from V and 4 bases from J, the gap between germline ends came to 10 bases.

The chain links TRBV25-1 to TRBJ1-2, with TRBD1 identical over 8 bases. The germline gives CDR1 MGHDK, CDR2 SYGVNS. The V segment lost 4 bases and the J segment 5 bases; nucleotides outside the gene matches: 6. The CDR3 is 14 residues long. CDR3 amino acids: CASSGTGKGYGYTF. CDR3 bases: TGTGCCAGCAGTGGGACAGGGAAAGGGTATGGCTACACCTTC.

The chain couples TRBV6-5 to TRBJ2-1, with a weak D call TRBD1 (6 bases). Per the germline V gene, CDR1 is MNHEY and CDR2 is SVGAGI. V was trimmed by 6 bases and J by 1 base, leaving 13 bases between them. There are 15 residues in the CDR3. CDR3 loop: CASSPTGNSYNEQFF. DNA for the CDR3: TGTGCCAGCAGCCCCACAGGGAATTCCTACAATGAGCAGTTCTTC.

The V gene is TRBV19, the J gene TRBJ2-2, with D possibly being TRBD2 (5 bases). With 2 bases removed from V and 4 bases from J, the gap between germline ends came to 11 bases. Germline V CDR1 and CDR2: LNHDA, SQIVND (reference sequence). The CDR3 extends over 15 amino acids. DNA of the CDR3: TGTGCCAGTAGTATACTAGCCTTGGGCACCGGGGAGCTGTTTTTT. Translation gives CASSILALGTGELFF.

This chain joins TRBV30 and TRBJ1-5, with D possibly TRBD1 on 6 matching bases. The CDR3 has 16 amino acids. Germline CDR1 is GTSNPN and CDR2 is SVGIG (reference sequence). V gave up 0 bases and J gave up 7 bases, with 19 bases separating them. The CDR3 loop is CAWSVIGTGLYQPQHF. The CDR3 nucleotides read TGTGCCTGGAGTGTAATCGGCACAGGGCTATACCAGCCCCAGCATTTT.

The chain links TRBV5-5 to TRBJ1-2; 8 bases are a match to TRBD1. This CDR3 is built from 20 residues. V lost 1 base and J lost 2; bases outside the gene matches: 19. CDR1 and CDR2 from the germline V gene are SGHKS and YYEKEE (reference sequence). This chain's CDR3 is CASSLPASDYRGWRNYGYTF. CDR3 DNA: TGTGCCAGCAGCTTGCCCGCCTCCGACTACAGGGGGTGGCGAAACTATGGCTACACCTTC.

This clone came up once. This chain uses TRBV5-1 with TRBJ2-7, with D unclear. The germline V gene has CDR1 SGHRS and CDR2 YFSETQ. V lost 4 bases and J 4 bases, leaving 9 bases between the germline ends. The CDR3 loop spans 12 amino acids. CDR3 sequence: CASSVDTYEQYF. CDR3 DNA sequence: TGCGCCAGCAGCGTCGATACGTACGAGCAGTACTTC.

V usage is TRBV4-1 and J usage is TRBJ2-1; D is perhaps TRBD1 (5 bases). Deletions cut 1 base from V and 0 bases from J, with 7 bases between. CDR3 length: 15 residues. The V gene's germline CDR1 is MGHRA and CDR2 YSYEKL. CDR3 region: CASSQGGLSYNEQFF. The CDR3 DNA reads as TGCGCCAGCAGCCAAGGGGGCCTCTCCTACAATGAGCAGTTCTTC.

The V gene is TRBV5-1, the J gene TRBJ2-2; possibly TRBD2 for D (5 bases). The germline V gene has CDR1 SGHRS and CDR2 YFSETQ. The CDR3 consists of 14 residues. V dropped 0 bases and J dropped 7 bases, with 10 bases sitting between them. In DNA form, the CDR3 reads TGCGCCAGCAGCTTGGGCCTAGCCGGCGGGGAGCTGTTTTTT. It specifies CASSLGLAGGELFF.

This sequence joins TRBV11-1 and TRBJ2-2; 8 bases fit TRBD1. The germline V gene encodes CDR1 SGHAT and CDR2 FQDESV (reference sequence). V dropped 0 bases and J dropped 6; count of bases not matched to a gene: 0. The CDR3 is made up of 14 amino acids. In nucleotides, the CDR3 is TGTGCCAGCAGCTTAGCACAGGGGGCCGGGGAGCTGTTTTTT. It translates to CASSLAQGAGELFF.

This chain uses TRBV6-2 or TRBV6-3 with TRBJ1-5; 9 nucleotides line up with TRBD1. Germline CDR1 is MNHEY and CDR2 is SVGEGT. The V and J ends lost 3 bases and 7 bases, in that order; junction bases with no gene match: 10. The CDR3 runs to 16 residues. The CDR3 sequence is CASSYLRQGVGQPQHF. Written as DNA, the CDR3 is TGTGCCAGCAGTTATTTAAGACAGGGGGTCGGGCAGCCCCAGCATTTT.